The 21 T cell receptor beta chains presented below share a single source sample, sequenced in a study of T cell changes during pregnancy in multiple sclerosis. Data came from immunoSEQ multiplex PCR; TCRdb stores just in-frame clones and leaves some out. Of tens of thousands of clones listed, roughly 90% are singletons. The material was peripheral blood, obtained in the first trimester of pregnancy. Receptors were obtained from a female donor with multiple sclerosis, enrolled in a pregnancy study.

This sequence joins TRBV10-1 and TRBJ2-2; no clear D gene. V was pared by 2 bases and J by 0 bases, with 7 bases between. CDR3 length equals 15 residues. Germline values: CDR1 WNHNN, CDR2 SYGVQD (reference sequence). CDR3 residues: CASSEVRTNTGELFF. CDR3 DNA sequence: TGCGCCAGCAGTGAGGTCAGAACGAACACCGGGGAGCTGTTTTTT.

V is TRBV5-5 and J is TRBJ2-1; D possibly corresponds to TRBD2 (10 bases). The CDR3 is 17 amino acids. Trimming shortened V by 0 bases and J by 4 bases, and 17 bases separated the two germline ends. Germline V lookup: CDR1 SGHKS, CDR2 YYEKEE (reference sequence). The DNA of the CDR3 is TGTGCCAGCAGCTTGGGTAGCGGGGGGACAGGGTACAATGAGCAGTTCTTC. The encoded protein is CASSLGSGGTGYNEQFF. Using reference TRBV5-5 and TRBJ2-1 for the parts outside the CDR3, the full variable domain is DAGVTQSPTHLIKTRGQQVTLRCSPISGHKSVSWYQQVLGQGPQFIFQYYEKEERGRGNFPDRFSARQFPNYSSELNVNALLLGDSALYLCASSLGSGGTGYNEQFFGPGTRLTVL.

This chain links TRBV5-1 with TRBJ1-1, with D perhaps matching TRBD1 (5 bases). There are 14 residues in the CDR3. Germline CDR1 reads SGHRS; CDR2 reads YFSETQ. Deletions cut 5 bases from V and 0 bases from J, with 11 bases between. CDR3 region: CASRGDSLNTEAFF. The CDR3 DNA reads TGCGCCAGCAGAGGTGACAGCCTGAACACTGAAGCTTTCTTT.

The CDR3 loop reads CASSQTGRHEAFF. CDR3 in DNA: TGCGCCAGCAGCCAAACAGGGCGCCATGAAGCTTTCTTT. The chain links TRBV4-3 to TRBJ1-1, with D possibly TRBD1 on 6 matching bases. Trimming left V 2 bases short and J 7 bases short, with 11 bases between. The CDR3 is 13 residues long. Germline CDR1 reads LGHNA; CDR2 reads YSLEER.

The rearrangement links TRBV7-8 to TRBJ1-2; 10 bases fit TRBD1. The CDR3 contains 20 residues. CDR1 and CDR2 from the germline V gene are SGHVS and FQNEAQ. The V and J ends lost 2 bases and 3 bases, in that order; junction bases with no gene match: 18. For the CDR3, the DNA is TGTGCCAGCAGCTTATGGAGGCCCCGACAGGGGGCGACGCAAGACTATGGCTACACCTTC. Amino acids: CASSLWRPRQGATQDYGYTF.

V is TRBV15 and J is TRBJ2-7; 7 positions agree with TRBD2. Germline V gene lookup returns CDR1 LNHNV and CDR2 YYDKDF (reference sequence). J gave up 3 bases and V 3 bases, and 8 bases lay outside the gene matches. The CDR3 covers 15 residues. The CDR3 DNA reads as TGTGCCACCAGCAGGGGGGGGGACCAGGGCTACGAGCAGTACTTC. This translates into CATSRGGDQGYEQYF.

The CDR3 bases are TGTGCCAGCAGCTTTTCGCAGGGGATGGGCAATGAGCAGTTCTTC. Translating gives CASSFSQGMGNEQFF. The chain is built from TRBV7-9 and TRBJ2-1, with a possible D match to TRBD1 (6 bases). Trimming cost V 3 bases and J 6 bases, with 15 bases left between them. Germline loops: CDR1 SEHNR, CDR2 FQNEAQ (reference sequence). The CDR3 spans 15 residues.

The rearrangement uses TRBV29-1 and TRBJ2-1, with 7 bases identical to TRBD1. Germline values: CDR1 SQVTM, CDR2 ANQGSEA. The CDR3 length is 12 residues. The V and J ends lost 4 bases and 8 bases, in that order; junction bases with no gene match: 5. The CDR3 here is CSVGQGRHEQFF. The CDR3 nucleotides read TGCAGCGTTGGACAGGGTCGGCATGAGCAGTTCTTC.

This clone appeared once. J is TRBJ1-2 and V is TRBV5-4; 11 bases map to TRBD1. The CDR3 is 17 residues long. Germline CDR1 and CDR2: SGHNT and YYREEE (reference sequence). Trimming removed 0 bases from V and 0 bases from J; junction bases left unmatched: 4. CDR3 amino acids: CASSLEPGQGANYGYTF. The CDR3 DNA reads TGTGCCAGCAGCTTGGAACCGGGACAGGGGGCTAACTATGGCTACACCTTC.

The chain uses TRBV6-1 and TRBJ2-7; D ambiguous. The CDR3 is 14 residues long. V lost 1 base and J lost 2, with 9 bases in between. Germline V gene sequence: CDR1 MNHNS, CDR2 SASEGT. The CDR3 DNA is TGTGCCAGCAGTGAAGTCCAGTTGGCCTACGAGCAGTACTTC. Its protein product is CASSEVQLAYEQYF.

The genes are TRBV28 and TRBJ2-7, with 8 bases fitting TRBD1. Per the germline V gene, CDR1 is MDHEN and CDR2 is SYDVKM. With 4 bases clipped from V and 3 bases from J, the junction kept 5 bases outside the gene matches. The CDR3 totals 14 residues. The CDR3 sequence: CASSSTGEVYEQYF. The CDR3 DNA reads TGTGCCAGCAGTTCGACAGGGGAGGTCTACGAGCAGTACTTC.

The chain couples TRBV14 to TRBJ1-1; 9 positions agree with TRBD1. This CDR3 has 15 residues. V shed 3 bases and J 0 bases; nucleotides not matched to a gene: 2. Germline CDR1 SGHDN, CDR2 FVKESK. CDR3 amino acids: CASSQGQGMNTEAFF. The CDR3 DNA reads TGTGCCAGCAGCCAGGGACAGGGAATGAACACTGAAGCTTTCTTT. Looking up the rest from reference TRBV14 and TRBJ1-1 gives the full variable domain: EAGVTQFPSHSVIEKGQTVTLRCDPISGHDNLYWYRRVMGKEIKFLLHFVKESKQDESGMPNNRFLAERTGGTYSTLKVQPAELEDSGVYFCASSQGQGMNTEAFFGQGTRLTVV.

The DNA of the CDR3 is TGTGCCAGCAACTACAGGGGAGACACTGAAGCTTTCTTT. Protein: CASNYRGDTEAFF. This chain connects TRBV6-1 to TRBJ1-1; 7 bases are a match to TRBD1. Trimming cost V 7 bases and J 3 bases; bases outside gene matches: 5. This CDR3 is 13 amino acids long. Germline V gene data show CDR1 as MNHNS and CDR2 as SASEGT.

The rearrangement uses TRBV7-9 and TRBJ1-2; D unresolved. Germline V gene data show CDR1 as SEHNR and CDR2 as FQNEAQ (reference sequence). CDR3 length: 15 amino acids. V lost 3 bases, J lost 0 bases, and 11 bases lay in between. The CDR3 DNA reads TGTGCCAGCAGCTTGGAGACCGGAGCTAACTATGGCTACACCTTC. It yields the protein CASSLETGANYGYTF.

This rearrangement joins TRBV27 to TRBJ2-3; a weak D match, TRBD2 (7 bases). V lost 4 bases and J 4 bases, leaving 15 bases between the germline ends. The CDR3 length is 15 residues. Germline CDR1 and CDR2: MNHEY and SMNVEV (reference sequence). The DNA for the CDR3 is TGTGCCAGCAGTTCCCGAATAGGGGGGGCAGATACGCAGTATTTT. Translating gives CASSSRIGGADTQYF.

The rearrangement links TRBV16 to TRBJ1-1; D is uncertain. CDR3 length: 12 residues. Germline assignment: CDR1 KGHSY and CDR2 FQNENV. V lost 3 bases and J 8 bases, leaving 10 bases between the germline ends. The CDR3 reads CASSHPGNEAFF. DNA of the CDR3: TGTGCCAGCAGCCACCCGGGAAACGAAGCTTTCTTT. The whole variable domain, remainder taken from reference TRBV16 and TRBJ1-1, is GEEVAQTPKHLVRGEGQKAKLYCAPIKGHSYVFWYQQVLKNEFKFLISFQNENVFDETGMPKERFSAKCLPNSPCSLEIQATKLEDSAVYFCASSHPGNEAFFGQGTRLTVV.

This chain links TRBV13 with TRBJ2-5, with TRBD2 matching 11 bases. From germline, CDR1 is PRHDT and CDR2 FYEKMQ (reference sequence). The CDR3 loop spans 15 amino acids. The junction had 5 bases not matched to a gene; V was cut back by 4 bases and J by 4 bases. DNA for the CDR3: TGTGCCAGCAGCTCCTTAGGACTAGCGGGAGAGACCCAGTACTTC. It codes for CASSSLGLAGETQYF.

This clone has a handful of counts. The V call is TRBV27, the J call TRBJ2-7; TRBD1 matches at 10 bases. With 5 bases clipped from V and 8 bases from J, the junction kept 9 bases outside the gene matches. This CDR3 contains 14 residues. Germline-derived CDR1 and CDR2 are MNHEY and SMNVEV (reference sequence). The CDR3: CASSTPGTGVKQYF. CDR3 DNA: TGTGCCAGCAGTACCCCCGGGACAGGGGTGAAGCAGTACTTC.

The chain employs TRBV27 and TRBJ2-3; D is possibly TRBD2 (6 bases). Germline-derived CDR1 and CDR2 are MNHEY and SMNVEV (reference sequence). V was pared by 4 bases and J by 0 bases, with 11 bases between. CDR3 length: 15 residues. The DNA for the CDR3 is TGTGCCAGCAGTTCGGGACTCATAAGCACAGATACGCAGTATTTT. Encoded protein: CASSSGLISTDTQYF.

The chain combines TRBV5-1 with TRBJ1-1, with D perhaps matching TRBD1 (5 bases). CDR3 length: 13 residues. The germline V gene has CDR1 SGHRS and CDR2 YFSETQ. Trimming cost V 4 bases and J 0 bases, with 7 bases left between them. The CDR3 sequence is CASSQGLNTEAFF. The CDR3 coding sequence is TGCGCCAGCAGCCAGGGCCTGAACACTGAAGCTTTCTTT.

This sequence joins TRBV7-2 and TRBJ2-1, with D perhaps matching TRBD2 (5 bases). Between the trimmed V and J ends, which lost 2 bases and 16 bases, there was a span of 24 bases. CDR1 is SGHTA and CDR2 is FQGNSA in the germline V gene. The CDR3 loop spans 15 amino acids. In DNA form, the CDR3 reads TGTGCCAGCAGCTTATGGGAACTAGATCTTCATAGGATATTCTTC. It codes for CASSLWELDLHRIFF.